This T cell receptor beta chain was documented in a study of blood T cell repertoires in COVID-19. In the study overall: Researchers got acute and convalescent COVID-19 samples from the United States, Italy and Spain. Sources were T cells, B-cell-depleted T cells, or PBMCs; the material itself was cDNA or gDNA.

Per the study methods: Reference gene primer amplification gave nucleated cell count estimates. The assay was immunoSEQ multiplex PCR, and TCRdb's table has in-frame clones only and misses some. That table supplies the V and J calls and clone size; D and trimming were determined from the DNA. The sample lists about 70,000 clones, 70% to 85% occurring once. Germline V gene lookup returns CDR1 SNHLY and CDR2 FYNNEI. J gave up 8 bases and V 3 bases, and 13 bases lay outside the gene matches. This CDR3 has 17 residues. The chain employs TRBV2 and TRBJ2-2; 9 positions match TRBD2. The TCR originated in a woman between 65 and 79 years old with acute or convalescent COVID-19. Sequencing input: peripheral blood. CDR3 coding DNA: TGTGCCAGCAGTGAGGGTAGCGGGAGCCCTATGGGGGGGGAGCTGTTTTTT. Translation gives CASSEGSGSPMGGELFF.